This T cell receptor beta chain was retrieved from a study of T-cell reconstitution after alpha-beta-depleted transplantation in children. The CDR3 runs 15 residues. Germline loops: CDR1 SQVTM, CDR2 ANQGSEA. V shed 7 bases, J shed 11 bases, and the junction held 18 bases outside the gene matches. At least ten counts were recorded for this clonotype. Library preparation (for TCRbeta) was performed with unique molecular identifiers. TCRdb ran MiXCR on the PCR reads and lists one entry per CDR3 protein. The profile covers fewer than 120,000 distinct CDR3 sequences, with 10% appearing a single time and over 8% taken by the ten largest.

This chain links TRBV29-1 with TRBJ1-1, with 11 positions matching TRBD1. The origin of this receptor is a human donor who donated a stem cell graft to a child with acute lymphoblastic leukemia. Sequencing was performed on PBMCs from the stem cell graft donor, taken from the stem cell graft. The CDR3 here is CSAGVGTGGPQRAFF. The CDR3 DNA sequence: TGCAGCGCGGGCGTGGGGACAGGGGGACCCCAGAGGGCTTTCTTT.